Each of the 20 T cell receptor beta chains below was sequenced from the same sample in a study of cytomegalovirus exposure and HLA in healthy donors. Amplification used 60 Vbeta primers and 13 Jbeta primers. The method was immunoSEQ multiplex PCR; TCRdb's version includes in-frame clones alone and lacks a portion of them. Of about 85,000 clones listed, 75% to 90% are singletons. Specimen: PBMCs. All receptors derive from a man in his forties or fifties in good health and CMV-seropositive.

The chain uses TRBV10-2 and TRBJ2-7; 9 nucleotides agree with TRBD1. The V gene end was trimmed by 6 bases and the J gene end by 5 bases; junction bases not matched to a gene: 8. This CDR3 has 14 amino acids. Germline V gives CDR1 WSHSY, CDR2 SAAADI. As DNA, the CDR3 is TGCGCCAGCAGCTTTACAGGGGGCGTTAACGAGCAGTACTTC. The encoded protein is CASSFTGGVNEQYF.

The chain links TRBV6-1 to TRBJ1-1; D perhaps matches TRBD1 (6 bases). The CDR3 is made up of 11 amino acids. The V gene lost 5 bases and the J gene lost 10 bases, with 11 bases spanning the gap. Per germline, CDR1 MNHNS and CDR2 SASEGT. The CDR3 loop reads CASSSGHRAFF. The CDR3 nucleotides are TGTGCCAGCAGTTCGGGACACCGAGCTTTCTTT.

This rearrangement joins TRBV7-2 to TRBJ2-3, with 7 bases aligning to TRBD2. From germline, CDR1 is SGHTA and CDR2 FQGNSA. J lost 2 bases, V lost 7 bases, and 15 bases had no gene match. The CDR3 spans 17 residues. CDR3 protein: CASTDEGLADSTDTQYF. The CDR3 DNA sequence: TGTGCCAGCACTGATGAGGGCCTAGCGGATTCCACAGATACGCAGTATTTT.

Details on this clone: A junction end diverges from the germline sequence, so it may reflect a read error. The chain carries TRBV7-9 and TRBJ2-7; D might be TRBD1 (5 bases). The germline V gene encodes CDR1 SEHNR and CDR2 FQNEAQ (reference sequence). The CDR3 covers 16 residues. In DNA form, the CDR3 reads TGTTCCAGCAGCCGAGGTAGGGGCCCCTCCAACTACGAGCAGTACTTC. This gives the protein CSSSRGRGPSNYEQYF.

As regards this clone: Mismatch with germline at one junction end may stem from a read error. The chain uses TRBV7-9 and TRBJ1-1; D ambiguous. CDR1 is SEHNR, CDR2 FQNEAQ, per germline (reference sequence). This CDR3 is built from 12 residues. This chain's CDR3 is CSSSLPDTEAFF. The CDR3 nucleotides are TGTTCCAGCAGCTTACCGGACACTGAAGCTTTCTTT. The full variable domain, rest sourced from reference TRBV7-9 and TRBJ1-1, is DTGVSQNPRHKITKRGQNVTFRCDPISEHNRLYWYRQTLGQGPEFLTYFQNEAQLEKSRLLSDRFSAERPKGSFSTLEIQRTEQGDSAMYLCSSSLPDTEAFFGQGTRLTVV.

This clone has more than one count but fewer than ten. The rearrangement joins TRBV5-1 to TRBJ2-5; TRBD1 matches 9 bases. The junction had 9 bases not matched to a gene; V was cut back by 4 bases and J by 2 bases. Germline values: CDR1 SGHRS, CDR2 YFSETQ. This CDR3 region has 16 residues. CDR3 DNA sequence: TGCGCCAGCAGCACAGGGGACAGGGAGCAGCAAGAGACCCAGTACTTC. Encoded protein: CASSTGDREQQETQYF.

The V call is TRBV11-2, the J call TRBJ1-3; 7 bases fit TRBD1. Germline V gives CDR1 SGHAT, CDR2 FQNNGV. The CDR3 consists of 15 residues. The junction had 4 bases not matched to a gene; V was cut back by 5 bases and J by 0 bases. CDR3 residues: CASSIRTGSGNTIYF. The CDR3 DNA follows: TGTGCCAGCAGCATCCGGACAGGCTCTGGAAACACCATATATTTT. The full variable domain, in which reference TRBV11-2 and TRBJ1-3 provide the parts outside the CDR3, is EAGVAQSPRYKIIEKRQSVAFWCNPISGHATLYWYQQILGQGPKLLIQFQNNGVVDDSQLPKDRFSAERLKGVDSTLKIQPAKLEDSAVYLCASSIRTGSGNTIYFGEGSWLTVV.

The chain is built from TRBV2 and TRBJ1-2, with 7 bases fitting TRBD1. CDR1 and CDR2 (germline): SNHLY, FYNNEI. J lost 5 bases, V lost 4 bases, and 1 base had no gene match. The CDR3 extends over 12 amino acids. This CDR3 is CASSGGQYGYTF. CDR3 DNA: TGTGCCAGCAGTGGGGGACAGTATGGCTACACCTTC.

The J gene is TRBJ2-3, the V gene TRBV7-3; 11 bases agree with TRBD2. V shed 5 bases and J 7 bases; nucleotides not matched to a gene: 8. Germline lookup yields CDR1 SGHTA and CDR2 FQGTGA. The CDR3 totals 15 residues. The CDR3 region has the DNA TGTGCCAGCAGCCCCGATAGCGGGAGGGGGAATACGCAGTATTTT. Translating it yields CASSPDSGRGNTQYF.

The CDR3 nucleotides are TGTGCCAGCAGACGACAGACCACCGACCAAGAGACCCAGTACTTC. This sequence encodes CASRRQTTDQETQYF. V usage is TRBV27 and J usage is TRBJ2-5, with D perhaps matching TRBD1 (5 bases). V lost 6 bases and J 0 bases, leaving 14 bases between the germline ends. The germline gives CDR1 MNHEY, CDR2 SMNVEV (reference sequence). The CDR3 loop spans 15 amino acids.

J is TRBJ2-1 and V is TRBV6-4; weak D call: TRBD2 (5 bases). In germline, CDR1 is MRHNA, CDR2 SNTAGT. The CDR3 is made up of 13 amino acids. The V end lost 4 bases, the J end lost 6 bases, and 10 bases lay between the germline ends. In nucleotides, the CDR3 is TGTGCCAGCAGTGTTTCCCGGGGCAATGAGCAGTTCTTC. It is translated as CASSVSRGNEQFF.

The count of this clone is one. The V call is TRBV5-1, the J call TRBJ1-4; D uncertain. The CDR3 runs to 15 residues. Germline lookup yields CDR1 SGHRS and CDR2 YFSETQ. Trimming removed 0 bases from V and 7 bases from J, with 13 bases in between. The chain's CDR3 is CASSLVRQAGEKLFF. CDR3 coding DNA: TGCGCCAGCAGCTTGGTGAGGCAAGCGGGTGAAAAACTGTTTTTT.

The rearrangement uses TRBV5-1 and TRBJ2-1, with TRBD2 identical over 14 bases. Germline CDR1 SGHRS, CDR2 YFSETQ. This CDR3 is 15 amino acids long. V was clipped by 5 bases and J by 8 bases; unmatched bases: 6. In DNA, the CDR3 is TGCGCCAGCAGTTTAGGACTAGCGGGAGGTGATGAGCAGTTCTTC. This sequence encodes CASSLGLAGGDEQFF.

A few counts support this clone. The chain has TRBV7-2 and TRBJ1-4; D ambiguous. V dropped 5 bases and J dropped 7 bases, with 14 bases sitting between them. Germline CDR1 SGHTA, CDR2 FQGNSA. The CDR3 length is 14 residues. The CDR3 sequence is CASSGREVGEKLFF. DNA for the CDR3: TGTGCCAGCAGCGGACGGGAGGTCGGTGAAAAACTGTTTTTT. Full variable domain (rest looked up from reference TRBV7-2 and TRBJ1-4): GAGVSQSPSNKVTEKGKDVELRCDPISGHTALYWYRQSLGQGLEFLIYFQGNSAPDKSGLPSDRFSAERTGGSVSTLTIQRTQQEDSAVYLCASSGREVGEKLFFGSGTQLSVL.

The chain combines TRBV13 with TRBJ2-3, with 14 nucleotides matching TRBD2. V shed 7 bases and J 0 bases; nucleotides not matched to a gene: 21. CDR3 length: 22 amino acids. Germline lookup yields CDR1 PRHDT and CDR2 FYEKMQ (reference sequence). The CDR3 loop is CASNPGRLGLAGDLTSTDTQYF. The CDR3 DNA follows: TGTGCCAGCAATCCAGGTCGCCTGGGACTAGCGGGAGACTTAACTAGCACAGATACGCAGTATTTT. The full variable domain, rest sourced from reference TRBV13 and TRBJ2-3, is AAGVIQSPRHLIKEKRETATLKCYPIPRHDTVYWYQQGPGQDPQFLISFYEKMQSDKGSIPDRFSAQQFSDYHSELNMSSLELGDSALYFCASNPGRLGLAGDLTSTDTQYFGPGTRLTVL.

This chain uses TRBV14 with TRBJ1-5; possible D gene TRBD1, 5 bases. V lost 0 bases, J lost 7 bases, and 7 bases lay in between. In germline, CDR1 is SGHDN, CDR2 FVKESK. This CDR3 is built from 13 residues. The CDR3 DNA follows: TGTGCCAGCAGCCAAGATTGGGGCCAGCCCCAGCATTTT. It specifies CASSQDWGQPQHF.

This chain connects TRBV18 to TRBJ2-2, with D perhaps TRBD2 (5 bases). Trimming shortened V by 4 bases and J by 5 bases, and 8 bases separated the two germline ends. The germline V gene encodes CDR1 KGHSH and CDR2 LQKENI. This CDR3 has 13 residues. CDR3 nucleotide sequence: TGTGCCAGCTCACTAACGGGGACCGGGGAGCTGTTTTTT. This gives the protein CASSLTGTGELFF.

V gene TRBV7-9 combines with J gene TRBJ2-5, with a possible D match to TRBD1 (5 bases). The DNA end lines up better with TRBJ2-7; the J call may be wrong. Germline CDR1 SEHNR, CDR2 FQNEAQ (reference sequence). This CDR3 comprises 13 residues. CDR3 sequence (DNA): TGTGCCAGCAGCGCGGACACCACCTACGAGCAGTACTTC. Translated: CASSADTTYEQYF.

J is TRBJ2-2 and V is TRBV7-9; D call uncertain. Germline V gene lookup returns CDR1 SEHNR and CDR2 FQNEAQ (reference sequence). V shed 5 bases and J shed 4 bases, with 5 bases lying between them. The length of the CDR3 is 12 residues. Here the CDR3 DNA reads TGTGCCAGCAGCCCCCTCACCGGGGAGCTGTTTTTT. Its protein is CASSPLTGELFF. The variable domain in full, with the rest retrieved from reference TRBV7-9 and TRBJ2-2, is DTGVSQNPRHKITKRGQNVTFRCDPISEHNRLYWYRQTLGQGPEFLTYFQNEAQLEKSRLLSDRFSAERPKGSFSTLEIQRTEQGDSAMYLCASSPLTGELFFGEGSRLTVL.

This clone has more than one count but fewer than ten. DNA of the CDR3: TGCGCCAGCAGTCGATTTGTCGCTAGCGGGAGCCGTGGGGGGAACGAGCAGTACTTC. This translates into CASSRFVASGSRGGNEQYF. This chain joins TRBV4-1 and TRBJ2-7; TRBD2 aligns across 10 bases. From germline, CDR1 is MGHRA and CDR2 YSYEKL. The CDR3 has 19 residues. The trim removed 6 bases at V and 5 bases at J, leaving 22 bases unmatched.